This TCR beta chain stems from a study of blood T cell repertoires in COVID-19. Study information: Whether acute or convalescent, the COVID-19 samples came from the United States, Italy and Spain. Sources were T cells, B-cell-depleted T cells, or PBMCs; the material itself was cDNA or gDNA.

This table comes from immunoSEQ multiplex PCR, and its TCRdb copy is limited to in-frame clones, with some not included. The sample yields 140,000 to 150,000 clones, roughly 90% seen once. CDR1 is SGHAT and CDR2 is FQNNGV in the germline V gene. The CDR3 is 15 amino acids. The germline V and J ends were trimmed by 0 bases and 2 bases, with 11 bases remaining between them. Specimen: peripheral blood. This clonotype was sampled from a human donor in a cohort sampled during active COVID-19. This chain uses TRBV11-2 with TRBJ2-7, with D maybe TRBD1 (5 bases). CDR3 bases: TGTGCCAGCAGCTTAGATACGGCAGGGACCTACGAGCAGTACTTC. It encodes CASSLDTAGTYEQYF.